Listed below are T cell receptor beta chains from one sample, sequenced in a study of T cells in tuberculosis. The method was immunoSEQ multiplex PCR; TCRdb's version includes in-frame clones alone and lacks a portion of them. This table holds about 22,000 clones, under 85% found once. Here the sequenced sample was PBMCs, taken at tuberculosis diagnosis. These receptors originate from an adult with tuberculosis. The CDR3 runs from the conserved cysteine through the conserved F or W. D genes are given only for firm matches. Clone size is not always given. Where it is, it says once, few, many or a class for expanded clones.

V	D	size	J	CDR3	DNA
TRBV30	TRBD1	-	TRBJ2-5	CAWRDRGRGETQYF	TGTGCCTGGAGAGACAGGGGGCGGGGAGAGACCCAGTACTTC
TRBV6-5	-	few	TRBJ2-7	CASSRSRDSSYEQYF	TGTGCCAGCAGCAGAAGCCGGGACTCCTCCTACGAGCAGTACTTC
TRBV30	-	-	TRBJ2-1	CAWSPRGNEQFF	TGTGCCTGGAGTCCTAGGGGCAATGAGCAGTTCTTC
TRBV5-1	TRBD1	-	TRBJ1-6	CASSLEGVGDSHSPLHF	TGCGCCAGCAGCTTGGAGGGTGTAGGGGACAGCCATTCACCCCTCCACTTT
TRBV6-5	TRBD1	-	TRBJ1-1	CASSWTGRGNTEAFF	TGTGCCAGCAGTTGGACAGGGAGGGGGAACACTGAAGCTTTCTTT
TRBV11-2	TRBD1	-	TRBJ2-7	CASSPKGDSVQPQYF	TGTGCCAGCAGCCCCAAGGGGGACAGTGTCCAGCCGCAGTACTTC
TRBV19	TRBD2	few	TRBJ2-7	CASSAPGLAPPYEQYF	TGTGCCAGTAGTGCTCCGGGACTAGCGCCTCCCTACGAGCAGTACTTC
TRBV9	-	-	TRBJ1-1	CASSPTRAGGTEAFF	TGTGCCAGCAGCCCCACCCGGGCGGGGGGCACTGAAGCTTTCTTT
TRBV4-1	TRBD1	-	TRBJ2-7	CASSLRTGGRYEQYF	TGCGCCAGCAGCCTACGGACAGGGGGTAGGTACGAGCAGTACTTC
TRBV2	-	-	TRBJ2-5	CASTDSVQETQYF	TGTGCCAGCACTGACAGTGTACAAGAGACCCAGTACTTC